This TCR beta chain was retrieved from a study of shared clonotypes between healthy human individuals. Points from the study as a whole: Only blood was sampled, and tissue TCR repertoires likely differ from blood ones.

The CDR3 totals 15 residues. The ends were cut back, 0 bases at V and 10 bases at J, with 18 bases in the middle. CDR1 is MNHEY and CDR2 is SMNVEV in the germline V gene (reference sequence). CD4+ cell separation produced CD45RA+ naive and CD45RA-negative memory subsets. Clones were read by immunoSEQ multiplex PCR, and TCRdb kept only the in-frame ones, dropping some. The sample includes approximately 1.5 million clones, approximately 98% of them seen just once. For this clone: Its matching antigen is unknown.

The receptor comes from a man aged 30 to 45 in good health. Sample: naive CD4+ T cells sorted from blood. The subset is: CD45RA+ positively selected. The chain is built from TRBV27 and TRBJ1-2, with D possibly TRBD1 on 6 matching bases. CDR3: CASSLSGTRARDYTF. CDR3 DNA: TGTGCCAGCAGTTTATCGGGGACAAGGGCGAGGGACTACACCTTC.